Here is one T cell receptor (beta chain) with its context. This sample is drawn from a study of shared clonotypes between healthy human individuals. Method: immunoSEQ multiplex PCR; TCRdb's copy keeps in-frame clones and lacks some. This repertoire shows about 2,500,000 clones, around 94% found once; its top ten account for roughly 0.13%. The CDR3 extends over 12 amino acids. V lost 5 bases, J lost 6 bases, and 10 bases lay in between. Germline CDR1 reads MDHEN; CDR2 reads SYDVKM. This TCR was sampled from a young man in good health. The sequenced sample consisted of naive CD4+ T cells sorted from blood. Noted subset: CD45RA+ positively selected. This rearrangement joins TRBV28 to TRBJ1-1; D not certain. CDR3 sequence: CASSPSVPEAFF. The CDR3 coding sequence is TGTGCCAGCAGTCCTTCGGTCCCTGAAGCTTTCTTT.